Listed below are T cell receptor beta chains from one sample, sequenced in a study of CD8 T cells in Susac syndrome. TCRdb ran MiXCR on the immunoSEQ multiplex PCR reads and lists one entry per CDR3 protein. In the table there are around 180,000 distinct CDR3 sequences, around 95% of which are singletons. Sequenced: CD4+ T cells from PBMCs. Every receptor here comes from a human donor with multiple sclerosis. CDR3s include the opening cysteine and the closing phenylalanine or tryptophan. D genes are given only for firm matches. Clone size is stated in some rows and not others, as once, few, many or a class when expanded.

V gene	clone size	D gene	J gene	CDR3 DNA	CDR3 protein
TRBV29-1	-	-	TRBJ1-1	TGCAGCGTTGCGCCTCGAGGGACTGAAGCTTTCTTT	CSVAPRGTEAFF
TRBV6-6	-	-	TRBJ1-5	TGTGCCACCCGGGGTACCAATCAGCCCCAGCATTTT	CATRGTNQPQHF
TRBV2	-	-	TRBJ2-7	TGTGCCAGCAGCTTGGGCCTCGGCGGAACCTACGAGCAGTACTTC	CASSLGLGGTYEQYF
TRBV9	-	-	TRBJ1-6	TGTGCCAGCAGCGTAGCTCTAGATTCACCCCTCCACTTT	CASSVALDSPLHF
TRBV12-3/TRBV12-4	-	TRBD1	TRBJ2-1	TGTGCCAGCAGGCGTGTCAGGGGGCCCAATGAGCAGTTCTTC	CASRRVRGPNEQFF
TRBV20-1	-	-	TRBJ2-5	TGCAGTGGACAGTTCCAAGAGACCCAGTACTTC	CSGQFQETQYF
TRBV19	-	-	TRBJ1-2	TGTGCCAGTAGCGATGCCGGGCTGCCCAATGGCTACACCTTC	CASSDAGLPNGYTF
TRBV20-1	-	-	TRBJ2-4	TGCAGTGCCCTCCCCGGAGGGGGCGTCAAAAACATTCAGTACTTC	CSALPGGGVKNIQYF
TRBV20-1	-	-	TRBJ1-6	TGCAGTGCTAACTCGGCGGAGTATTCACCCCTCCACTTT	CSANSAEYSPLHF
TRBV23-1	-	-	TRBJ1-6	TGCGCCAGCAGTCACTTGACAGCGAATAATTCACCCCTCCACTTT	CASSHLTANNSPLHF
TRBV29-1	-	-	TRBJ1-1	TGCAGCGTTGTCAGGGAGACTGAAGCTTTCTTT	CSVVRETEAFF
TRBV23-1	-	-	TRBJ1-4	TGCGCCAGCAGTCAATCGAGTAGCCCCAAGGGGGAAAAACTGTTTTTT	CASSQSSSPKGEKLFF
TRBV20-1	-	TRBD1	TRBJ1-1	TGCAGTGCTAGAGCTTCACAGGGGGATACTGAAGCTTTCTTT	CSARASQGDTEAFF
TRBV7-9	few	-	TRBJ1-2	TGTGCCAGCAGCGAGGGGGGAAACTATGGCTACACCTTC	CASSEGGNYGYTF
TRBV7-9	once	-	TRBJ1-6	TGTGCCAGCAGCCAAAGGTTAGGGGCTTCACCCCTCCACTTT	CASSQRLGASPLHF
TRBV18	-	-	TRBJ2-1	TGTGCCAGCTCACCGCAGCCAGGGAGCTCCTACAATGAGCAGTTCTTC	CASSPQPGSSYNEQFF
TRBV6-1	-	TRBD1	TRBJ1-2	TGTGCCAGCAGTGAATACCAGGGACAGAACTATGGCTACACCTTC	CASSEYQGQNYGYTF
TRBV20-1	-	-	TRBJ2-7	TGCAGTGCCAATCCAAGTTCCTACGAGCAGTACTTC	CSANPSSYEQYF
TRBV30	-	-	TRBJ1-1	TGTGCCTGGAGCCCTACCGGCTTTGGGACTGAAGCTTTCTTT	CAWSPTGFGTEAFF
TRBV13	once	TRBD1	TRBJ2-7	TGTGCCAGCAGCCGACAGGGGAACGAGCAGTACTTC	CASSRQGNEQYF
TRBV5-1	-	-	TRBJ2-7	TGCGCCAGCAGCTTGGCCGCAGACAGGAGAAACGAGCAGTACTTC	CASSLAADRRNEQYF
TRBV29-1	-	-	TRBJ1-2	TGCAGCGTTGAAGGTGGCGGCCTCTTTAGGGATGGCTACACCTTC	CSVEGGGLFRDGYTF
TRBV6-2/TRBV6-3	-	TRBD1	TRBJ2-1	TGTGCCAGCAGTGGTCAGGGGGCGTGGTACAATGAGCAGTTCTTC	CASSGQGAWYNEQFF
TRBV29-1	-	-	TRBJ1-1	TGCAGCGAGGGTAAGGAGAACACTGAAGCTTTCTTT	CSEGKENTEAFF
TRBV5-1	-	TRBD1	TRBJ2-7	TGCGCCAGCAGCCCCGGGACAGGGTTTCACGAGCAGTACTTC	CASSPGTGFHEQYF
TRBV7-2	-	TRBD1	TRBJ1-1	TGTGCCAGCAGCTACCGGACAGGGCACACTGAAGCTTTCTTT	CASSYRTGHTEAFF
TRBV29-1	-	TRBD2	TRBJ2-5	TGCAGCGCTGTCCGCGGGGGGGGCCAAGAGACCCAGTACTTC	CSAVRGGGQETQYF